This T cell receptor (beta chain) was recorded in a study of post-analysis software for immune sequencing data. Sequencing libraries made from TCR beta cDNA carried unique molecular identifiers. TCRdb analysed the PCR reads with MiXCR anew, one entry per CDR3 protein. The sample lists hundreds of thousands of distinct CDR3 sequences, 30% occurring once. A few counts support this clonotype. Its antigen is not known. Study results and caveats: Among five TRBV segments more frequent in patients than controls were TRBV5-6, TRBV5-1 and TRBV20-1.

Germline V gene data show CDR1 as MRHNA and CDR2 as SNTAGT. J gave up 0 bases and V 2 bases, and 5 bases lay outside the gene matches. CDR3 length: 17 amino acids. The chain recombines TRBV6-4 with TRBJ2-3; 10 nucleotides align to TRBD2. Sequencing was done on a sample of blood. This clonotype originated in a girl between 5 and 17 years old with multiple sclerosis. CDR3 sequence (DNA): TGTGCCAGCAGTGACCCCAAGACTAGCGGGAGCACAGATACGCAGTATTTT. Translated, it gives CASSDPKTSGSTDTQYF.